This TCR beta chain was observed in a study of beta chain features in type 1 diabetes (dated by TCRdb to 2017 to 2018). Background on the whole study: Patients and healthy donors did not differ in mean age, gender distribution, total cell number or subset yield. Naive and central memory subsets were obtained from all 28 donors, but regulatory and stem cell-like memory subsets were isolated from only 8 patients and about eight healthy donors. Across all samples, 90 million to 130 million sorted cells were examined, and cell number per subset correlated strongly with RNA yield. In the study, TCRB repertoires of sorted circulating CD4+ T cell subsets from recently diagnosed type 1 diabetes patients were compared with those of matched healthy donors. What the research found in general, with its limitations: Because small numbers of individuals were included in the HLA sub-analyses, any influence of HLA type on TCRB rearrangement was left unresolved. Because cDNA rather than genomic DNA was sequenced, highly expressing activated cells could have been over-represented, although no difference in activation and CD3 levels was found between groups. Naive, central memory and regulatory TCRB repertoires appeared to be more similar among patients than among healthy donors. Shorter templates might have been favored by PCR, but patient and control samples were amplified and corrected together, so both groups would have been affected equally by any skew. At VDJ recombination sites, type 1 diabetes patients had fewer insertions and more deleted nucleotides, which implies abnormalities in thymic rearrangement. A moderate but significant shortening of TCRB CDR3 length was observed in type 1 diabetes patients in all four CD4+ subsets.

All of the isolated RNA was reverse transcribed with the High Capacity cDNA Reverse Transcription Kit, so expressed TCRB transcripts were sequenced. Deep immunoSEQ sequencing was performed on naive, central memory and regulatory T cell samples, with an average of about 3.57 million total reads per sample. After sorted cells were lysed in RLT buffer, RNA was extracted with DNase-treated RNeasy Micro or Mini kits, with the choice depending on cell number. To prevent cross-contamination, each cell subset was processed individually, whereas patient and healthy donor samples were processed jointly. The immunoSEQ multiplex PCR was used to amplify TCRB sequences from cDNA, generating 87-bp fragments that spanned the CDR3 region. Sequencing of the amplicons was performed on the Illumina HiSeq platform. The paper's data handling went like this. Synthetic template baselines were used to correct PCR bias computationally, reads within Hamming distance 2 were collapsed, and singletons that could not be merged were discarded. By aligning reads against IMGT, V, D and J genes, CDR3 length, and insertions or deletions at six rearrangement sites were assigned. Within each subset, clonotype counts were normalized to the number of sorted cells before true diversity and Gini coefficients were calculated with the tcR R package. The overlap coefficient, calculated on TCRB nucleotide sequences, was used to quantify repertoire sharing. As a proxy for the pre-selection repertoire, out-of-frame TCRB sequences from naive cells were analyzed. TCRdb took over this immuneACCESS table, retaining in-frame rearrangements with V and J assigned. Such tables are incomplete; in checked studies, under half of the missing clones stem from an unresolved V gene, and the remainder is unexplained. V, J and clone size reflect that table, while D and trimming were determined from the DNA. The sample includes 600,000 to 700,000 clones, with over 10% observed a single time. The ten top clones hold approximately 0.021% of the sample.

V and J are truncated by 5 bases and 7 bases respectively, leaving an intervening sequence of 12 bases. CDR1 and CDR2, per the germline V gene, are SGHVS and FNYEAQ. The CDR3 spans 14 residues, from the cysteine through the phenylalanine. CDR3 DNA is the only sequence kept; it has 42 bases, read in frame from the first base. Each donor gave one peripheral blood draw, roughly 120 mL on average, collected into heparinised tubes. A BD FACSAria II was used to sort naive, central memory, regulatory and stem cell-like memory CD4+ T cells with a panel that included CD45RO, CCR7, CD25, CD127, CD95 and CD27. All sorted populations exceeded 95% purity. PBMCs were isolated immediately by Lymphoprep density gradient centrifugation and stained directly without culture. To minimize batch effects, samples were stained and sorted in pairs, one healthy donor with one patient per experiment. For this clone: Its antigen target is currently unknown. Per-base qualities were not stored, and no clone one base away is much larger.

Recombination linked TRBV7-6 to TRBJ1-6; a confident D gene designation cannot be given. This clonotype was obtained from a man aged 18-30 years with type 1 diabetes. Material: naive CD4+ T cells from blood. The cell subset or site label on this specimen signifies: true naive CD4+ T cells. The CDR3 has the sequence CASSLQERNSPLHF. The nucleotide sequence is given as TGTGCCAGCAGCCTCCAGGAGCGCAATTCACCCCTCCACTTT.